This T cell receptor beta chain was profiled in a study of shared clonotypes between healthy human individuals. The V gene's germline CDR1 is MNHNS and CDR2 SASEGT. The length of the CDR3 is 12 residues. V shed 3 bases and J shed 6 bases, with 5 bases lying between them. Study-wide points: Naive subsets usually exceeded memory subsets in estimated richness.

With regard to this clone: Antigen: not known.

Once extracted for a subset, genomic DNA was divided evenly among several immunoSEQ plates. Produced via immunoSEQ multiplex PCR; TCRdb's table is partial and in-frame only. The sample shows over a million clones, approximately 80% of them seen only once. The chain links TRBV6-1 to TRBJ2-2; tentative D call: TRBD1 (5 bases). Sequencing was done on a sample of memory CD4+ T cells from PBMCs. Sample subset: CD45RA-negative fraction. The TCR sequence derives from a man between 18 and 35 years old in good health. Some clones in this sample may be carry-over from other donors' samples. The CDR3 here is CASSDRAGELFF. The CDR3 bases are TGTGCCAGCAGTGACAGGGCCGGGGAGCTGTTTTTT.